This TCR beta chain was captured by sequencing in a study of blood T cell repertoires in COVID-19. The germline V gene has CDR1 MGHDK and CDR2 SYGVNS. Trimming stripped 3 bases from V and 2 bases from J, with 11 bases between. The CDR3 loop spans 14 amino acids. TCRdb keeps only in-frame clones here, not all; method: immunoSEQ multiplex PCR. The data hold around 100,000 clones, with around nine tenths observed a single time. Sequenced: peripheral blood. The chain joins TRBV25-1 to TRBJ2-7, with unresolved D. This TCR derives from a man aged 50 or older in a cohort sampled during active COVID-19. In nucleotides, the CDR3 is TGTGCCAGCAGTGAGCTTGACGGAGCCTACGAGCAGTACTTC. Translated, it gives CASSELDGAYEQYF.